The next 9 T cell receptor beta chains were all read from a single sample in a study of siplizumab effects on memory and regulatory T cells. Generated by immunoSEQ multiplex PCR, the TCRdb table keeps only in-frame clones and is missing some. The profile shows over 100,000 clones, about 91% of them singletons. The sample taken for sequencing was Tregs sorted from blood. These receptors all come from a human donor in good health.

The chain joins TRBV19 to TRBJ1-2; D gene uncertain. With 10 bases removed from V and 7 bases from J, the gap between germline ends came to 16 bases. In germline, CDR1 is LNHDA, CDR2 SQIVND (reference sequence). The CDR3 covers 12 residues. As DNA, the CDR3 is TGTGCCACAGCATTTGCGTCTGGTGGCTACACCTTC. This gives the protein CATAFASGGYTF. Full variable domain (rest looked up from reference TRBV19 and TRBJ1-2): DGGITQSPKYLFRKEGQNVTLSCEQNLNHDAMYWYRQDPGQGLRLIYYSQIVNDFQKGDIAEGYSVSREKKESFPLTVTSAQKNPTAFYLCATAFASGGYTFGSGTRLTVV.

In this sample, this clone turned up a few times. The rearrangement uses TRBV7-9 and TRBJ1-1, with D possibly TRBD1 on 6 matching bases. The length of the CDR3 is 14 residues. V lost 6 bases and J lost 1, with 12 bases in between. CDR1 is SEHNR, CDR2 FQNEAQ, per germline (reference sequence). The DNA of the CDR3 is TGTGCCAGCAGACCAAAGGGGGGGAACACTGAAGCTTTCTTT. Residues: CASRPKGGNTEAFF.

Here the CDR3 reads CASSYGGTGGNEQFF. CDR3 coding DNA: TGTGCCAGCAGTTACGGGGGGACAGGGGGCAATGAGCAGTTCTTC. The V call is TRBV6-5, the J call TRBJ2-1; 11 bases agree with TRBD1. The CDR3 covers 15 residues. CDR1 and CDR2 from the germline V gene are MNHEY and SVGAGI. After removal of 2 bases from V and 6 bases from J, the junction contained 3 bases not matched to a gene.

The J gene is TRBJ2-1, the V gene TRBV25-1; no reliable D call. V gave up 0 bases and J gave up 2 bases, with 8 bases separating them. This CDR3 comprises 15 residues. From germline, CDR1 is MGHDK and CDR2 SYGVNS. The CDR3 DNA sequence: TGTGCCAGCAGTGAATATGGGCTAGCCTACAATGAGCAGTTCTTC. Translating it yields CASSEYGLAYNEQFF.

This chain joins TRBV6-4 and TRBJ1-2; D remains unclear. This CDR3 is built from 15 residues. Germline V gene data show CDR1 as MRHNA and CDR2 as SNTAGT. V was shortened by 0 bases and J by 8 bases, with 16 bases between the two germline ends. DNA for the CDR3: TGTGCCAGCAGTGACTCGATAAGAGGGTCGGGCGGCTACACCTTC. This gives the protein CASSDSIRGSGGYTF.

The DNA for the CDR3 is TGCGCCAGCAGCTTGGATGGGAGCTCCTATAATTCACCCCTCCACTTT. This translates into CASSLDGSSYNSPLHF. The chain combines TRBV5-1 with TRBJ1-6; no reliable D call. This CDR3 has 16 amino acids. Trimming left V 0 bases short and J 0 bases short, with 7 bases between. Per germline, CDR1 SGHRS and CDR2 YFSETQ.

The rearrangement links TRBV15 to TRBJ2-1; TRBD1 matches 9 bases. Germline loops: CDR1 LNHNV, CDR2 YYDKDF (reference sequence). The CDR3 totals 14 residues. Trimming removed 9 bases from V and 3 bases from J; junction bases left unmatched: 6. CDR3 sequence: CATGPGQGYNEQFF. CDR3 nucleotide sequence: TGTGCCACTGGCCCGGGACAGGGCTACAATGAGCAGTTCTTC.

The chain couples TRBV2 to TRBJ1-2; no clear D. V lost 6 bases, J lost 3 bases, and 8 bases lay in between. CDR3 length equals 12 residues. CDR1 is SNHLY, CDR2 FYNNEI, per germline. As DNA, the CDR3 is TGTGCCAGCAGGCCGGGGTACTATGGCTACACCTTC. Translated, it gives CASRPGYYGYTF.

The chain couples TRBV5-6 to TRBJ1-2; D might be TRBD1 (6 bases). Germline V gene lookup returns CDR1 SGHDT and CDR2 YYEEEE. V lost 2 bases and J 7 bases, leaving 15 bases between the germline ends. The CDR3 contains 14 residues. As DNA, the CDR3 is TGTGCCAGCAGCTTTTTCAAGGGGGAGGGTGGCTACACCTTC. Translation: CASSFFKGEGGYTF.